The 3 T cell receptor beta chains below come from one sample, sequenced in a study of blood T cell repertoires in COVID-19. The assay was immunoSEQ multiplex PCR, and TCRdb's table has in-frame clones only and misses some. The sample shows about 240,000 clones, 75% to 85% of them seen only once. Sample: peripheral blood. These receptors came from a man over 45 with COVID-19, enrolled during active disease.

This chain uses TRBV2 with TRBJ2-5; the match to TRBD1 covers 7 bases. CDR1 and CDR2 (germline): SNHLY, FYNNEI. The CDR3 sequence is 15 residues long. The junction had 11 bases not matched to a gene; V was cut back by 5 bases and J by 5 bases. The chain's CDR3 is CASSRGQITGETQYF. For the CDR3, the DNA is TGTGCCAGCAGTCGGGGACAGATTACGGGGGAGACCCAGTACTTC.

The chain uses TRBV27 and TRBJ2-7; 12 bases match TRBD2. Trimming cost V 6 bases and J 3 bases; bases outside gene matches: 6. CDR3 length: 15 residues. The germline V gene encodes CDR1 MNHEY and CDR2 SMNVEV (reference sequence). The CDR3 bases are TGTGCCAGCAGCCCTCTAGCGGGGGGGAGCTACGAGCAGTACTTC. Residues: CASSPLAGGSYEQYF.

The CDR3 coding sequence is TGTGCCTGGACCCGACAGGAGAACACTGAAGCTTTCTTT. This translates into CAWTRQENTEAFF. V is TRBV30 and J is TRBJ1-1; a possible D gene is TRBD1 (6 bases). The CDR3 loop spans 13 amino acids. Trimming took 4 bases from V and 1 from J, leaving 10 bases between them. Looked up from germline, CDR1 is GTSNPN and CDR2 is SVGIG (reference sequence).